The TCR beta chain under discussion was sequenced for a study of patients and donors after allogeneic stem cell transplantation. V was trimmed by 3 bases and J by 2 bases, leaving 17 bases between them. Per the germline V gene, CDR1 is SGDLS and CDR2 is YYNGEE. The CDR3 extends over 16 amino acids. Via MiXCR, TCRdb re-called the RT-PCR reads, giving one row per CDR3 protein. This sample has almost 90,000 distinct CDR3 sequences, with roughly 4.9% found just once. This clonotype occurred a few times. The sequence was collected from a human donor who was either an allogeneic HSCT recipient or a stem cell or donor lymphocyte infusion donor (not recorded which). It is not recorded whose cells these are; they may come from a transplant donor. The sample was blood, either unsorted or a sorted T cell fraction (not recorded which). The chain joins TRBV9 to TRBJ1-1; D not resolved. The CDR3 bases are TGTGCCAGCAGCGAGGGAAGTGGCAGGAGAAACACTGAAGCTTTCTTT. This encodes CASSEGSGRRNTEAFF.